What follows are 22 T cell receptor beta chains derived from one specimen sequenced in a study of cytomegalovirus exposure and HLA in healthy donors. 13 Jbeta primers and 60 Vbeta primers were used for the PCR. The assay was immunoSEQ multiplex PCR, and TCRdb's table has in-frame clones only and misses some. The data include some 130,000 clones; the top ten clones carry around 1.5%. The sequenced sample consisted of PBMCs. These receptors came from a middle-aged woman in good health and CMV-seronegative.

This chain links TRBV7-9 with TRBJ1-1; TRBD1 agrees at 9 bases. Germline CDR1 and CDR2: SEHNR and FQNEAQ (reference sequence). V gave up 0 bases and J gave up 10 bases; unmatched junction bases: 6. The CDR3 is 14 amino acids. The CDR3 DNA sequence: TGTGCCAGCAGCTTAGCTATACAGGGGGCGGCAGCTTTCTTT. Translating it yields CASSLAIQGAAAFF.

V is TRBV29-1 and J is TRBJ2-5; 9 nucleotides match TRBD2. Germline loops: CDR1 SQVTM, CDR2 ANQGSEA. The CDR3 loop spans 15 amino acids. J was trimmed by 2 bases and V by 5 bases; bases with no gene match: 9. Here the CDR3 DNA reads TGCAGCGTTATAGGAAGGCTAGCGGGGCAAGAGACCCAGTACTTC. Its translation is CSVIGRLAGQETQYF.

The V call is TRBV5-1, the J call TRBJ2-3, with D possibly TRBD1 on 5 matching bases. CDR1 SGHRS and CDR2 YFSETQ come from the germline V gene. This CDR3 is built from 13 residues. Deletions cut 3 bases from V and 6 bases from J, with 11 bases between. DNA of the CDR3: TGCGCCAGCAGCTCTGGACAATCTGATACGCAGTATTTT. Translated, it gives CASSSGQSDTQYF. Full variable domain (outside the CDR3, taken from reference TRBV5-1 and TRBJ2-3): KAGVTQTPRYLIKTRGQQVTLSCSPISGHRSVSWYQQTPGQGLQFLFEYFSETQRNKGNFPGRFSGRQFSNSRSEMNVSTLELGDSALYLCASSSGQSDTQYFGPGTRLTVL.

The chain combines TRBV5-5 with TRBJ2-5; tentatively, D is TRBD1 (6 bases). Germline loops: CDR1 SGHKS, CDR2 YYEKEE (reference sequence). V lost 0 bases to trimming and J lost 2 bases, with 11 bases between them. The CDR3 sequence is 15 residues long. The CDR3 loop reads CASSLGGGRQETQYF. Here the CDR3 DNA reads TGTGCCAGCAGCTTGGGAGGGGGTAGGCAAGAGACCCAGTACTTC.

The chain joins TRBV14 to TRBJ2-1; a weak D match, TRBD1 (6 bases). Germline assignment: CDR1 SGHDN and CDR2 FVKESK. V lost 2 bases, J lost 3 bases, and 14 bases lay in between. This CDR3 comprises 16 residues. The CDR3 loop reads CASSQNTGFDYNEQFF. The CDR3 DNA is TGTGCCAGCAGCCAAAATACAGGGTTTGACTACAATGAGCAGTTCTTC. Combining the CDR3 with reference TRBV14 and TRBJ2-1 gives the whole variable domain EAGVTQFPSHSVIEKGQTVTLRCDPISGHDNLYWYRRVMGKEIKFLLHFVKESKQDESGMPNNRFLAERTGGTYSTLKVQPAELEDSGVYFCASSQNTGFDYNEQFFGPGTRLTVL.

The CDR3 DNA follows: TGTGCCACCAGCAGAGGAGGGAATAGCAATCAGCCCCAGCATTTT. This sequence encodes CATSRGGNSNQPQHF. The chain carries TRBV15 and TRBJ1-5, with D uncertain. The CDR3 sequence is 15 residues long. In germline, CDR1 is LNHNV, CDR2 YYDKDF (reference sequence). V lost 1 base to trimming and J lost 0 bases, with 7 bases between them.

The chain couples TRBV11-2 to TRBJ1-5, with D possibly TRBD1 on 6 matching bases. The CDR3 consists of 15 residues. Germline assignment: CDR1 SGHAT and CDR2 FQNNGV. V lost 1 base and J 4 bases, leaving 11 bases between the germline ends. As DNA, the CDR3 is TGTGCCAGCAGCTTAGCTCCGAGGGGGAATCAGCCCCAGCATTTT. It translates to CASSLAPRGNQPQHF.

The chain is built from TRBV5-5 and TRBJ2-1; D perhaps matches TRBD2 (5 bases). Germline-derived CDR1 and CDR2 are SGHKS and YYEKEE (reference sequence). Trimming left V 6 bases short and J 8 bases short, with 15 bases between. This CDR3 spans 13 amino acids. The CDR3 protein is CASTVLVDDEQFF. In DNA form, the CDR3 reads TGTGCCAGCACCGTACTAGTAGACGATGAGCAGTTCTTC.

The J gene is TRBJ2-2, the V gene TRBV7-9; no clear D. V was clipped by 5 bases and J by 0 bases, with 7 bases between them. Germline CDR1 and CDR2: SEHNR and FQNEAQ (reference sequence). The CDR3 has 14 amino acids. The CDR3 here is CASSTDTNTGELFF. CDR3 bases: TGTGCCAGCAGCACAGACACGAACACCGGGGAGCTGTTTTTT.

The chain links TRBV27 to TRBJ2-7; weak D call: TRBD1 (6 bases). Germline V lookup: CDR1 MNHEY, CDR2 SMNVEV (reference sequence). CDR3 length equals 15 residues. Trimming took off 3 bases at V and 0 bases at J, with 12 bases between the two ends. CDR3 residues: CASSLTGTASYEQYF. In DNA form, the CDR3 reads TGTGCCAGCAGTTTGACAGGCACCGCCTCCTACGAGCAGTACTTC.

This sequence joins TRBV28 and TRBJ1-2; 8 bases are a match to TRBD1. The trim removed 4 bases at V and 8 bases at J, leaving 9 bases unmatched. The V gene's germline CDR1 is MDHEN and CDR2 SYDVKM. The CDR3 totals 14 residues. CDR3 bases: TGTGCCAGCAGTTATGGACAGGGTTTGGGCGGCTACACCTTC. This translates into CASSYGQGLGGYTF.

On this clone: The conserved phenylalanine or tryptophan normally closing the CDR3 is absent here, so this likely arose from a read error. It is unclear where the CDR3 begins or ends on the DNA, so no DNA is shown, and the CDR3 is as TCRdb lists it. The chain is built from TRBV7-2 and TRBJ1-1; TRBD1 was called by the table and not checked on the DNA. Ends included, the CDR3 has 13 residues. Germline CDR1 is SGHTA and CDR2 is FQGNSA. The CDR3 loop is CASSLESGQGQPL.

The gene calls are TRBV5-5 and TRBJ1-5, with D possibly matching TRBD1 (6 bases). This CDR3 is built from 15 residues. CDR1 is SGHKS, CDR2 YYEKEE, per germline (reference sequence). V lost 4 bases and J 0 bases, leaving 11 bases between the germline ends. The CDR3 region has the DNA TGTGCCAGCAGCGAAGGACAGTTTAGCAATCAGCCCCAGCATTTT. It specifies CASSEGQFSNQPQHF.

The CDR3 DNA is TGCGCCAGCAGAAGCTTCTCTGGAAACACCATATATTTT. Its protein is CASRSFSGNTIYF. The chain employs TRBV5-1 and TRBJ1-3, with D unresolved. Trimming removed 5 bases at V and 0 bases at J, with 6 bases between. CDR3 size: 13 residues. CDR1 and CDR2 from the germline V gene are SGHRS and YFSETQ.

This chain connects TRBV2 to TRBJ2-7; D might be TRBD1 (5 bases). The germline V gene has CDR1 SNHLY and CDR2 FYNNEI. V lost 5 bases, J lost 6 bases, and 11 bases lay in between. The length of the CDR3 is 12 residues. CDR3 nucleotides: TGTGCCAGCAGTATTCAGGGTGGCGAGCAGTACGTC. It yields the protein CASSIQGGEQYV.

The chain links TRBV5-4 to TRBJ2-3, with TRBD2 matching over 8 bases. Germline V gene sequence: CDR1 SGHNT, CDR2 YYREEE (reference sequence). The CDR3 covers 16 residues. Unmatched junction bases numbered 9, after V lost 1 base and J lost 5 bases. The CDR3, as DNA: TGTGCCAGCAGCTTGTCTAGCGGGTTGGGGGGAGATACGCAGTATTTT. It encodes CASSLSSGLGGDTQYF.

The rearrangement uses TRBV4-2 and TRBJ1-6; D is possibly TRBD1 (6 bases). Germline V gives CDR1 LGHNA, CDR2 YNFKEQ. V dropped 0 bases and J dropped 6 bases, with 24 bases sitting between them. The CDR3 contains 20 residues. The CDR3 nucleotides read TGTGCCAGCAGCCAAGACCAACGACAGGTCTCCCACATCTCTAATTCACCCCTCCACTTT. Translating it yields CASSQDQRQVSHISNSPLHF.

This chain joins TRBV28 and TRBJ2-7, with D maybe TRBD2 (5 bases). This CDR3 comprises 12 residues. V was clipped by 3 bases and J by 6 bases, with 9 bases between them. Germline loops: CDR1 MDHEN, CDR2 SYDVKM. This chain's CDR3 is CASSFTRREQYF. The CDR3 DNA reads as TGTGCCAGCAGTTTTACTAGGCGCGAGCAGTACTTC.

The chain uses TRBV28 and TRBJ1-2; the match to TRBD1 covers 7 bases. Germline-derived CDR1 and CDR2 are MDHEN and SYDVKM. J lost 4 bases, V lost 5 bases, and 7 bases had no gene match. There are 14 residues in the CDR3. The CDR3 DNA reads as TGTGCCAGCAGTACCTCAGGGGGTGGCTATGGCTACACCTTC. As protein: CASSTSGGGYGYTF.

The rearrangement joins TRBV9 to TRBJ2-2; 7 bases align to TRBD1. CDR3 length: 16 amino acids. V dropped 2 bases and J dropped 2; count of bases not matched to a gene: 6. The V gene's germline CDR1 is SGDLS and CDR2 YYNGEE. The CDR3 DNA reads TGTGCCAGCAGCGTCCCGACAGGGTTAAACACCGGGGAGCTGTTTTTT. This codes for CASSVPTGLNTGELFF.

The J gene is TRBJ1-2, the V gene TRBV4-1; unclear D gene. The germline V and J ends were trimmed by 0 bases and 1 base, with 12 bases remaining between them. Germline V gives CDR1 MGHRA, CDR2 YSYEKL. The CDR3 runs 16 residues. The CDR3 region has the DNA TGCGCCAGCAGCCAAGATTTGGCAAGTTTTAACTATGGCTACACCTTC. Amino acid sequence: CASSQDLASFNYGYTF.

The V and J genes are TRBV4-1 and TRBJ2-5, with 9 nucleotides matching TRBD2. Germline V gene lookup returns CDR1 MGHRA and CDR2 YSYEKL. V dropped 3 bases and J dropped 1; count of bases not matched to a gene: 9. The length of the CDR3 is 17 residues. The CDR3, as DNA: TGCGCCAGCAGCCAGGTAATAGCTAGCGGGGCCCAAGAGACCCAGTACTTC. Its translation is CASSQVIASGAQETQYF.